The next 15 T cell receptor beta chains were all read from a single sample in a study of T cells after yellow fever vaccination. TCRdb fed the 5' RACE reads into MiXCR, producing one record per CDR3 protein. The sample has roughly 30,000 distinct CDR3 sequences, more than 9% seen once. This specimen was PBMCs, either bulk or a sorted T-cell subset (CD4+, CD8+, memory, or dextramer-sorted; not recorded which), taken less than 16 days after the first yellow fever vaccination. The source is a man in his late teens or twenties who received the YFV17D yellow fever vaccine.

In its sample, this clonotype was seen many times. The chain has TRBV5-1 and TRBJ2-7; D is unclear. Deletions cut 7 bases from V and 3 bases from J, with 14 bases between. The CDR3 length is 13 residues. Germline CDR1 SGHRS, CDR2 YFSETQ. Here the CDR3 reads CASRENTDYEQYF. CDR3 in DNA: TGCGCCAGCCGAGAAAACACAGACTACGAGCAGTACTTC.

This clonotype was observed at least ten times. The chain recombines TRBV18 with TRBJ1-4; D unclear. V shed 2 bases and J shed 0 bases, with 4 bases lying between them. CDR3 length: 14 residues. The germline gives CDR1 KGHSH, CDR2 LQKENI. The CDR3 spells CASSPVATNEKLFF. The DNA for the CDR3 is TGTGCCAGCTCACCAGTTGCAACTAATGAAAAACTGTTTTTT.

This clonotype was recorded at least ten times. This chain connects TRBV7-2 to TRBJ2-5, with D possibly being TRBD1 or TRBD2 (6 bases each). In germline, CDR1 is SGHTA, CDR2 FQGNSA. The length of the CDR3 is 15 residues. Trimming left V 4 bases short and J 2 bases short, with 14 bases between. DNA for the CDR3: TGTGCCAGCAGCTACGGCACAGGGACTCAAGAGACCCAGTACTTC. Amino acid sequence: CASSYGTGTQETQYF.

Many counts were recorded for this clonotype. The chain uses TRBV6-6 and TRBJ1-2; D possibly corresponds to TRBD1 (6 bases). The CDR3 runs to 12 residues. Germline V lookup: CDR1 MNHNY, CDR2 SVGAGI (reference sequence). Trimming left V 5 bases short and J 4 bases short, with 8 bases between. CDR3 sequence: CASSQGIYGYTF. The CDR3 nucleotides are TGTGCCAGCAGTCAGGGGATCTATGGCTACACCTTC.

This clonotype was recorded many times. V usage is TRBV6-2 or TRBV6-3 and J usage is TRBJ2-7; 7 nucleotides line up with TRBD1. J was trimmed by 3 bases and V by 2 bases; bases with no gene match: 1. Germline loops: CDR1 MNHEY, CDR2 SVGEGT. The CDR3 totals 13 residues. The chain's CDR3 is CASSYGDSYEQYF. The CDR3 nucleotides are TGTGCCAGCAGTTACGGGGACAGCTACGAGCAGTACTTC.

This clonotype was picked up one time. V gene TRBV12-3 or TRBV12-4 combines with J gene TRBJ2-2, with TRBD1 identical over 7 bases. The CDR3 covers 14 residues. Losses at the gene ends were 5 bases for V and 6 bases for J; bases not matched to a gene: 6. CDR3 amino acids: CASSPTGSAGELFF. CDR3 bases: TGTGCCAGCAGTCCGACAGGGTCCGCCGGGGAGCTGTTTTTT.

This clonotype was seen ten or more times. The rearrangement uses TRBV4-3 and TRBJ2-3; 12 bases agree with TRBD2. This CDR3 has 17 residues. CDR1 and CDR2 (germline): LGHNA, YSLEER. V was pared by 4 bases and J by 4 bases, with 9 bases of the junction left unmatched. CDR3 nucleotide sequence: TGCGCCAGCAGCCGCGGGAGGGCTAGCGGGGGGGCAGATACGCAGTATTTT. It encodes CASSRGRASGGADTQYF.

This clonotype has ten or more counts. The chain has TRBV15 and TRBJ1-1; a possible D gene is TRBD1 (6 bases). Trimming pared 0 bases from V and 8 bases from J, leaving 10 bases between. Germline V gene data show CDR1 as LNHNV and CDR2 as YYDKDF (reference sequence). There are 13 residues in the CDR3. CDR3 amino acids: CATSRDGQKEAFF. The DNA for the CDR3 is TGTGCCACCAGCAGAGATGGACAGAAAGAAGCTTTCTTT.

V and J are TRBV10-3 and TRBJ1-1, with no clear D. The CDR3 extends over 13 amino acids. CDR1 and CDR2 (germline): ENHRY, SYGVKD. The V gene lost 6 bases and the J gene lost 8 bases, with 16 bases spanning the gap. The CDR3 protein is CAIRRTDGSEAFF. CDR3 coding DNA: TGTGCCATCAGAAGAACCGACGGATCGGAAGCTTTCTTT.

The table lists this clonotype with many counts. CDR3 in amino acids: CASSTGGSYEQYF. The CDR3 nucleotides read TGCGCCAGCAGCACGGGGGGCTCCTACGAGCAGTACTTC. The rearrangement links TRBV5-1 to TRBJ2-7, with 7 bases fitting TRBD2. The germline V gene has CDR1 SGHRS and CDR2 YFSETQ. V dropped 4 bases and J dropped 0; count of bases not matched to a gene: 1. The CDR3 spans 13 residues.

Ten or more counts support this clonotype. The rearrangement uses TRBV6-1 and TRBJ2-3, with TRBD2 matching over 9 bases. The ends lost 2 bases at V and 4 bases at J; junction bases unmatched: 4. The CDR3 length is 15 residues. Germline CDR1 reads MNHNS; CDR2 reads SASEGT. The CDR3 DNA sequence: TGTGCCAGCAGTGAAAAATCTAGCGGGGCAGATACGCAGTATTTT. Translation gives CASSEKSSGADTQYF.

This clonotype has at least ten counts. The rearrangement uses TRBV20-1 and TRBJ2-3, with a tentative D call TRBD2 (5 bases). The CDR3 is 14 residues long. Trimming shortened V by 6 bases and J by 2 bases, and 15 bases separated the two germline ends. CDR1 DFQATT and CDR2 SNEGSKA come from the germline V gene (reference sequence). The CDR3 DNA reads TGCAGTGCCCAAGGAGGAATTTCCACAGATACGCAGTATTTT. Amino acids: CSAQGGISTDTQYF.

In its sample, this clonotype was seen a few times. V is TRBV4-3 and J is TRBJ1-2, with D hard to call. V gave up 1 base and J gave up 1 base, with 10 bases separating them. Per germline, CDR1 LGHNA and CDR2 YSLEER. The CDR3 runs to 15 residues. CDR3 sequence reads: CASSQATTYNYGYTF. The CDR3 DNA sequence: TGCGCCAGCAGCCAAGCAACCACATATAACTATGGCTACACCTTC.

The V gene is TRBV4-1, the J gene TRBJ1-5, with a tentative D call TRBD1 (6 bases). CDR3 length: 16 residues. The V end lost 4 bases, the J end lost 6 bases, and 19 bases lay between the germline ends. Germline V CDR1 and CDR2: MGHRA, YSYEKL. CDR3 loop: CASSRGMTGQSQPQHF. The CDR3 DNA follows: TGCGCCAGCAGCCGAGGGATGACAGGTCAAAGTCAGCCCCAGCATTTT.

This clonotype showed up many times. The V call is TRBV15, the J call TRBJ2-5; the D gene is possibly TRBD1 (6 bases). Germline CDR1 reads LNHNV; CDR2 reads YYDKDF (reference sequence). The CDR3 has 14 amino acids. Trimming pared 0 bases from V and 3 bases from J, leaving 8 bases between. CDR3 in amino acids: CATSREDRKETQYF. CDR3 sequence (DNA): TGTGCCACCAGCAGAGAGGACAGAAAAGAGACCCAGTACTTC.